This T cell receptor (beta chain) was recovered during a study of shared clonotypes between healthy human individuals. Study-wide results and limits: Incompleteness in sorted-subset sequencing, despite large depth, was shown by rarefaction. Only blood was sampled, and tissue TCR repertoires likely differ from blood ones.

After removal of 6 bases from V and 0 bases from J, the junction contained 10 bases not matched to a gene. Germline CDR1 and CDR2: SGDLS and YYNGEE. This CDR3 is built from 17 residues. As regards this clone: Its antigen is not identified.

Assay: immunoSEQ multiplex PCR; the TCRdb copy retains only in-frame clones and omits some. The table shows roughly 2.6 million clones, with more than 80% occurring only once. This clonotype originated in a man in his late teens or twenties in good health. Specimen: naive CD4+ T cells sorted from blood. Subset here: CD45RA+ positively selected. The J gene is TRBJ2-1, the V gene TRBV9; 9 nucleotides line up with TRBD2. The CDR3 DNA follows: TGTGCCAGCACCGCGACTCTTAGCGGGAGCTCCTACAATGAGCAGTTCTTC. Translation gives CASTATLSGSSYNEQFF.